The 8 T cell receptor beta chains below come from one sample, sequenced in a study of T cells after yellow fever vaccination. TCRdb re-called the 5' RACE reads through MiXCR, storing one row per CDR3 protein. The sample has some 670,000 distinct CDR3 sequences, more than 9% seen once. The source was PBMCs, collected on the day of the yellow fever booster vaccination. These receptors were obtained from a man aged 30-40 years who received the YFV17D yellow fever vaccine.

The chain couples TRBV7-9 to TRBJ2-5; the D call may be TRBD1 or TRBD2 (5 bases each). The CDR3 is 15 amino acids. From germline, CDR1 is SEHNR and CDR2 FQNEAQ (reference sequence). The V end lost 5 bases, the J end lost 1 base, and 14 bases lay between the germline ends. In DNA, the CDR3 is TGTGCCAGCAGCCCCGGTAGGGGACCCCAAGAGACCCAGTACTTC. Translation: CASSPGRGPQETQYF.

This clonotype showed up just a few times. The chain recombines TRBV7-9 with TRBJ2-1, with D maybe TRBD2 (6 bases). The ends were cut back, 6 bases at V and 7 bases at J, with 16 bases in the middle. Germline values: CDR1 SEHNR, CDR2 FQNEAQ (reference sequence). This CDR3 contains 14 residues. Here the CDR3 DNA reads TGTGCCAGCAGACGGTCCCCTGGGGGGAATGAGCAGTTCTTC. Translation gives CASRRSPGGNEQFF.

V is TRBV5-1 and J is TRBJ2-1; 9 bases map to TRBD2. Germline V lookup: CDR1 SGHRS, CDR2 YFSETQ. With V trimmed by 4 bases and J by 8 bases, 19 bases remained unmatched. The CDR3 consists of 18 residues. The CDR3 DNA reads TGCGCCAGCAGCCGGGCGAGGATCGGCGGGAGGGCCATGGATGAGCAGTTCTTC. The encoded protein is CASSRARIGGRAMDEQFF. The whole variable domain, remainder taken from reference TRBV5-1 and TRBJ2-1, is KAGVTQTPRYLIKTRGQQVTLSCSPISGHRSVSWYQQTPGQGLQFLFEYFSETQRNKGNFPGRFSGRQFSNSRSEMNVSTLELGDSALYLCASSRARIGGRAMDEQFFGPGTRLTVL.

The table lists this clonotype with a few counts. This rearrangement joins TRBV4-3 to TRBJ1-4; D unclear. CDR3 length: 13 residues. V lost 1 base and J lost 8, with 8 bases in between. Germline V gene data show CDR1 as LGHNA and CDR2 as YSLEER. The CDR3 spells CASSQGGFEKLFF. CDR3 DNA: TGCGCCAGCAGCCAAGGCGGGTTCGAAAAACTGTTTTTT.

This clonotype has only a few counts. The rearrangement links TRBV12-3 or TRBV12-4 to TRBJ1-4; D call uncertain. This CDR3 comprises 14 residues. Trimming pared 5 bases from V and 0 bases from J, leaving 7 bases between. The CDR3 nucleotides are TGTGCCAGCAGTCTCCAGGCAACTAATGAAAAACTGTTTTTT. This sequence encodes CASSLQATNEKLFF.

The chain uses TRBV20-1 and TRBJ1-5; the D gene is possibly TRBD1 (6 bases). The CDR3 spans 14 residues. Germline values: CDR1 DFQATT, CDR2 SNEGSKA (reference sequence). V lost 3 bases to trimming and J lost 2 bases, with 11 bases between them. CDR3 amino acids: CSASPGTRNQPQHF. The DNA for the CDR3 is TGCAGTGCTAGCCCGGGGACACGCAATCAGCCCCAGCATTTT.

This clonotype was observed many times. The chain links TRBV6-5 to TRBJ2-5, with 7 bases lining up with TRBD2. The ends lost 4 bases at V and 5 bases at J; junction bases unmatched: 10. The CDR3 loop spans 15 amino acids. The germline gives CDR1 MNHEY, CDR2 SVGAGI. CDR3 in amino acids: CASSSRGSKSETQYF. The CDR3 DNA is TGTGCCAGCAGTTCCCGCGGGAGTAAGTCCGAGACCCAGTACTTC.

The chain recombines TRBV6-5 with TRBJ2-7, with D unclear. The germline V gene encodes CDR1 MNHEY and CDR2 SVGAGI. The CDR3 totals 14 residues. Deletions cut 0 bases from V and 6 bases from J, with 12 bases between. The CDR3: CASSYSVSSPEQYF. The CDR3 coding sequence is TGTGCCAGCAGTTACTCTGTCAGCTCCCCCGAGCAGTACTTC.